The 32 T cell receptor beta chains below all came from one sample that was sequenced in a study of Tregs in tolerant kidney transplant recipients. No antigens are known for them. The table came from immunoSEQ multiplex PCR; TCRdb's copy has only in-frame clones and leaves some out. The sample comprises tens of thousands of clones, 95% of which are singletons, and around 0.38% rests with the top ten. Sequenced input: Tregs from blood cultured with allogeneic cells. Receptors were obtained from a human donor in good health.

The rearrangement uses TRBV6-5 and TRBJ1-2, with a possible D match to TRBD1 (5 bases). CDR1 and CDR2 (germline): MNHEY, SVGAGI. The CDR3 totals 13 residues. V was clipped by 6 bases and J by 2 bases, with 10 bases between them. This CDR3 is CASRWTPNYGYTF. For the CDR3, the DNA is TGTGCCAGCAGATGGACACCAAACTATGGCTACACCTTC.

The chain carries TRBV2 and TRBJ1-5; D uncertain. Germline V lookup: CDR1 SNHLY, CDR2 FYNNEI. CDR3 length equals 14 residues. Between the trimmed V and J ends, which lost 4 bases and 4 bases, there was a span of 11 bases. The CDR3: CASSGSVLNQPQHF. The CDR3 DNA sequence: TGTGCCAGCAGTGGATCCGTATTGAATCAGCCCCAGCATTTT.

In this sample, this clone turned up a few times. This sequence joins TRBV19 and TRBJ1-2; no clear D. V lost 3 bases, J lost 1 base, and 6 bases lay in between. The V gene's germline CDR1 is LNHDA and CDR2 SQIVND (reference sequence). The CDR3 runs 13 residues. The CDR3 DNA follows: TGTGCCAGTAGTATGGGTCTTAACTATGGCTACACCTTC. Protein product: CASSMGLNYGYTF.

In its sample, this clone was seen once. The chain has TRBV7-3 and TRBJ1-1; 8 bases match TRBD1. The V gene's germline CDR1 is SGHTA and CDR2 FQGTGA. This CDR3 comprises 16 residues. With 1 base clipped from V and 4 bases from J, the junction kept 8 bases outside the gene matches. CDR3 DNA: TGTGCCAGCAGCTTAAACGGACAGGGAAGTGGCACTGAAGCTTTCTTT. This gives the protein CASSLNGQGSGTEAFF.

The gene calls are TRBV5-3 and TRBJ2-1; no reliable D call. TRBV5-3 has ORF status, its function being uncertain. V was clipped by 4 bases and J by 10 bases, with 9 bases between them. CDR3 length equals 11 residues. Here the CDR3 reads CARSRFLEQFF. Written as DNA, the CDR3 is TGTGCCAGAAGCCGTTTCCTCGAGCAGTTCTTC.

This chain joins TRBV5-1 and TRBJ2-7, with 8 bases identical to TRBD1. This CDR3 has 14 amino acids. Germline lookup yields CDR1 SGHRS and CDR2 YFSETQ. The ends lost 4 bases at V and 4 bases at J; junction bases unmatched: 7. In nucleotides, the CDR3 is TGCGCCAGCAGCCAAAGGACAGGGACGTACGAGCAGTACTTC. Translating gives CASSQRTGTYEQYF.

The V call is TRBV19, the J call TRBJ1-1, with D perhaps matching TRBD1 (5 bases). Germline values: CDR1 LNHDA, CDR2 SQIVND (reference sequence). The V gene lost 2 bases and the J gene lost 6 bases, with 16 bases spanning the gap. This CDR3 comprises 15 residues. The CDR3 sequence: CASSISGGLVAEAFF. The CDR3 nucleotides read TGTGCCAGTAGTATATCGGGGGGGTTGGTCGCTGAAGCTTTCTTT.

The chain combines TRBV5-8 with TRBJ2-5, with 14 bases fitting TRBD2. Germline V gene lookup returns CDR1 SGHTS and CDR2 YDEGEE. The length of the CDR3 is 15 residues. V was clipped by 3 bases and J by 3 bases; unmatched bases: 1. The CDR3, as DNA: TGTGCCAGCAGCTGGGGACTAGCGGGAGAAGAGACCCAGTACTTC. Translation gives CASSWGLAGEETQYF.

The J gene is TRBJ2-7, the V gene TRBV27, with a tentative D call TRBD1 (5 bases). This CDR3 comprises 12 residues. Trimming took off 5 bases at V and 7 bases at J, with 12 bases between the two ends. Germline CDR1 reads MNHEY; CDR2 reads SMNVEV (reference sequence). This CDR3 reads CASSPYPGEQYF. CDR3 bases: TGTGCCAGCAGTCCGTATCCAGGGGAGCAGTACTTC.

CDR3 in amino acids: CSVGRSGHEQYF. The CDR3 DNA reads as TGCAGCGTGGGCCGTTCGGGACACGAGCAGTACTTC. The chain joins TRBV29-1 to TRBJ2-7; D is possibly TRBD1 or TRBD2 (5 bases each). Trimming cost V 6 bases and J 5 bases, with 14 bases left between them. The CDR3 totals 12 residues. Germline values: CDR1 SQVTM, CDR2 ANQGSEA.

The genes are TRBV21-1 and TRBJ1-2. TRBV21-1 is a documented pseudogene. The CDR3 covers 13 residues. The CDR3 spells CASFRARGYGYTF. The CDR3, as DNA: TGTGCCAGCTTCCGGGCCCGGGGGTATGGCTACACCTTC.

The chain has TRBV18 and TRBJ2-7; 11 bases agree with TRBD2. CDR3 length: 15 amino acids. V trimming: 4 bases; J trimming: 5 bases; junction bases outside the gene matches: 7. Germline-derived CDR1 and CDR2 are KGHSH and LQKENI. The CDR3 loop reads CASSRIAGGPDEQYF. CDR3 DNA sequence: TGTGCCAGCTCACGGATAGCGGGAGGGCCGGACGAGCAGTACTTC.

The V and J genes are TRBV5-4 and TRBJ1-5; D uncertain. Trimming left V 8 bases short and J 2 bases short, with 11 bases between. Germline V gene lookup returns CDR1 SGHNT and CDR2 YYREEE (reference sequence). The CDR3 has 13 amino acids. The CDR3 DNA reads as TGTGCCAGTTCGAATGGGGGCAATCAGCCCCAGCATTTT. Amino acids: CASSNGGNQPQHF.

The rearrangement joins TRBV9 to TRBJ2-1; either TRBD1 or TRBD2 may supply D (6 bases each). The CDR3 totals 15 residues. The V gene lost 2 bases and the J gene lost 7 bases, with 16 bases spanning the gap. Germline V gene lookup returns CDR1 SGDLS and CDR2 YYNGEE. The CDR3 is CASSVAGGPWNEQFF. In DNA, the CDR3 is TGTGCCAGCAGCGTTGCTGGGGGGCCATGGAATGAGCAGTTCTTC.

This clone was counted only a few times. The CDR3 spells CASSFRTPPGELFF. CDR3 nucleotides: TGTGCCAGCAGCTTTCGGACGCCCCCCGGGGAGCTGTTTTTT. This chain uses TRBV9 with TRBJ2-2; D not resolved. The CDR3 loop spans 14 amino acids. CDR1 is SGDLS and CDR2 is YYNGEE in the germline V gene. Between the trimmed V and J ends, which lost 4 bases and 6 bases, there was a span of 13 bases.

V gene TRBV6-6 combines with J gene TRBJ2-7; D is perhaps TRBD2 (7 bases). CDR3 length: 16 amino acids. Germline CDR1 MNHNY, CDR2 SVGAGI (reference sequence). The V and J ends lost 0 bases and 2 bases respectively, with 14 bases between them. Here the CDR3 DNA reads TGTGCCAGCAGTTACTCGAGGGGGGGGACTCCCTACGAGCAGTACTTC. This gives the protein CASSYSRGGTPYEQYF.

The chain recombines TRBV28 with TRBJ1-1, with D hard to call. In germline, CDR1 is MDHEN, CDR2 SYDVKM. The CDR3 covers 13 residues. Trimming stripped 7 bases from V and 2 bases from J, with 11 bases between. The chain's CDR3 is CASISTGNTEAFF. In DNA form, the CDR3 reads TGTGCCAGCATCTCGACGGGTAACACTGAAGCTTTCTTT.

The chain carries TRBV4-1 and TRBJ2-7, with unresolved D. The germline V gene encodes CDR1 MGHRA and CDR2 YSYEKL. With 2 bases removed from V and 1 base from J, the gap between germline ends came to 9 bases. The CDR3 is 14 amino acids. CDR3 sequence: CASSQRQDSYEQYF. The CDR3, as DNA: TGCGCCAGCAGCCAAAGGCAGGATTCCTACGAGCAGTACTTC.

The chain joins TRBV7-2 to TRBJ2-6; weak D call: TRBD2 (5 bases). CDR3 length: 16 residues. The ends were cut back, 1 base at V and 0 bases at J, with 7 bases in the middle. CDR1 SGHTA and CDR2 FQGNSA come from the germline V gene. The DNA of the CDR3 is TGTGCCAGCAGCTTAGGAAGCGGCTCTGGGGCCAACGTCCTGACTTTC. Its translation is CASSLGSGSGANVLTF. Looking up the rest from reference TRBV7-2 and TRBJ2-6 gives the full variable domain: GAGVSQSPSNKVTEKGKDVELRCDPISGHTALYWYRQSLGQGLEFLIYFQGNSAPDKSGLPSDRFSAERTGGSVSTLTIQRTQQEDSAVYLCASSLGSGSGANVLTFGAGSRLTVL.

The rearrangement joins TRBV12-5 to TRBJ1-6; D is ambiguous. CDR1 and CDR2 from the germline V gene are LGHNT and FRNRAP. The CDR3 spans 17 residues. Trimming shortened V by 0 bases and J by 0 bases, and 9 bases separated the two germline ends. The CDR3 nucleotides are TGTGCTAGTGGTTTGGTAGGGTTTAGCTCCTATAATTCACCCCTCCACTTT. Translating it yields CASGLVGFSSYNSPLHF.

V is TRBV7-8 and J is TRBJ1-5, with D unclear. Looked up from germline, CDR1 is SGHVS and CDR2 is FQNEAQ. Trimming took 3 bases from V and 6 from J, leaving 15 bases between them. The CDR3 length is 15 residues. The CDR3 region is CASSLVAQPSQPQHF. The CDR3 nucleotides are TGTGCCAGCAGCTTGGTCGCCCAACCGTCTCAGCCCCAGCATTTT.

The rearrangement joins TRBV6-5 to TRBJ1-5; unclear D gene. The germline CDR1 and CDR2 sequences are MNHEY and SVGAGI. V dropped 6 bases and J dropped 0 bases, with 12 bases sitting between them. This CDR3 contains 15 residues. CDR3 region: CASSPGGYSNQPQHF. CDR3 in DNA: TGTGCCAGCAGCCCGGGAGGCTATAGCAATCAGCCCCAGCATTTT.

In the case of this clone: This likely comes from a read error, as the CDR3 has no conserved phenylalanine or tryptophan at its end. Because the CDR3's place on the DNA is in doubt, the DNA is left out and the CDR3 is given as listed by TCRdb. The chain recombines TRBV21-1 with TRBJ2-6. TRBV21-1 is termed a pseudogene. Inclusive of both ends, the CDR3 amounts to 8 amino acids. CDR3 protein: CASSTGSL.

This rearrangement joins TRBV30 to TRBJ1-2; D unclear. The germline V and J ends were trimmed by 1 base and 2 bases, with 11 bases remaining between them. This CDR3 contains 14 residues. From germline, CDR1 is GTSNPN and CDR2 SVGIG (reference sequence). CDR3 loop: CAWSGRRSNYGYTF. The DNA for the CDR3 is TGTGCCTGGAGTGGAAGGAGGTCCAACTATGGCTACACCTTC.

The chain uses TRBV10-3 and TRBJ2-7, with D unresolved. Germline CDR1 ENHRY, CDR2 SYGVKD. This CDR3 has 11 residues. With 2 bases removed from V and 6 bases from J, the gap between germline ends came to 5 bases. This chain's CDR3 is CAISERAEQYF. The CDR3 DNA sequence: TGTGCCATCAGTGAGAGGGCCGAGCAGTACTTC.

This sequence joins TRBV7-2 and TRBJ2-2; D is unclear. Trimming shortened V by 5 bases and J by 5 bases, and 18 bases separated the two germline ends. The germline V gene encodes CDR1 SGHTA and CDR2 FQGNSA. The CDR3 is 16 residues long. The CDR3 is CASSIHRRGSTGELFF. The CDR3 DNA is TGTGCCAGCAGCATCCACCGAAGAGGAAGTACCGGGGAGCTGTTTTTT.

V usage is TRBV5-4 and J usage is TRBJ1-1; D possibly corresponds to TRBD1 (5 bases). The CDR3 covers 15 residues. V shed 5 bases and J shed 9 bases, with 23 bases lying between them. The germline V gene encodes CDR1 SGHNT and CDR2 YYREEE (reference sequence). The CDR3 is CASSPLDRDVPKAFF. In DNA form, the CDR3 reads TGTGCCAGCAGTCCCTTGGACCGGGACGTTCCCAAAGCTTTCTTT.

This clone has only a few counts. This sequence joins TRBV5-6 and TRBJ1-5, with D uncertain. The CDR3 consists of 15 residues. V was pared by 3 bases and J by 2 bases, with 12 bases between. From germline, CDR1 is SGHDT and CDR2 YYEEEE. DNA for the CDR3: TGTGCCAGCAGCTCTCTCAGAGTCGGCAATCAGCCCCAGCATTTT. It codes for CASSSLRVGNQPQHF.

This clone appeared a single time. The chain has TRBV10-3 and TRBJ1-1; D possibly corresponds to TRBD1 (5 bases). Trimming removed 11 bases at V and 1 base at J, with 14 bases between. CDR1 ENHRY and CDR2 SYGVKD come from the germline V gene. There are 13 residues in the CDR3. The CDR3 loop is CASSFQGNTEAFF. CDR3 DNA: TGTGCCTCCTCCTTCCAGGGGAACACTGAAGCTTTCTTT.

The CDR3 DNA sequence: TGTGCCAGCAGCTTAGTTACGGGGCTGAACATGAACACTGAAGCTTTCTTT. Translated, it gives CASSLVTGLNMNTEAFF. J is TRBJ1-1 and V is TRBV11-2; D possibly corresponds to TRBD1 (5 bases). CDR3 length equals 17 residues. Per germline, CDR1 SGHAT and CDR2 FQNNGV. Trimming removed 1 base at V and 0 bases at J, with 15 bases between.

The genes are TRBV6-5 and TRBJ2-2; TRBD2 might be the D (5 bases). Trimming removed 2 bases from V and 7 bases from J, with 14 bases in between. The CDR3 extends over 15 amino acids. The germline V gene has CDR1 MNHEY and CDR2 SVGAGI. This CDR3 reads CASSYLRARSGELFF. For the CDR3, the DNA is TGTGCCAGCAGTTACCTGAGGGCTCGAAGCGGGGAGCTGTTTTTT.

V usage is TRBV7-8 and J usage is TRBJ1-6; 7 nucleotides line up with TRBD1. The CDR3 consists of 17 residues. The V and J ends lost 5 bases and 5 bases, in that order; junction bases with no gene match: 12. Germline V gene sequence: CDR1 SGHVS, CDR2 FQNEAQ. CDR3 sequence: CASSANRGSADNSPLHF. As DNA, the CDR3 is TGTGCCAGCAGCGCCAACAGGGGTTCCGCCGATAATTCACCCCTCCACTTT.